This T cell receptor beta chain came from a study of tumor-infiltrating T cells and Merkel cell polyomavirus. Study details: CD8+ T cells recognized the Merkel cell polyomavirus KLL epitope.

Sequencing used immunoSEQ multiplex PCR; TCRdb keeps in-frame clones, though not all of them. The sample has more than 20,000 clones; 70% to 90% are singletons. Immunohistochemistry showed robust Merkel cell polyomavirus Large T antigen staining in every patient's tumor. Lymph node tumors were analyzed for unknown-primary nodal or insufficient-primary cases. J was trimmed by 3 bases and V by 5 bases; bases with no gene match: 5. This CDR3 is 14 amino acids long. Germline V gene sequence: CDR1 MNHEY, CDR2 SVGAGI. This rearrangement joins TRBV6-5 to TRBJ2-3; 7 nucleotides agree with TRBD1. This clonotype originated in a man aged 50-59 years with Merkel cell carcinoma. The sequenced sample was lymph node tissue. The CDR3 spells CASSQTGETDTQYF. The CDR3, as DNA: TGTGCCAGCAGTCAAACAGGGGAAACAGATACGCAGTATTTT.